This T cell receptor (beta chain) was captured in a study of cytotoxic CD8 clonotypes in ibrutinib-treated CLL. Only in-frame clones appear in the TCRdb table, and some are missing; sequencing was by immunoSEQ multiplex PCR. The sample carries 43,000 or so clones, 60% to 70% recorded once. CDR3 length: 16 amino acids. Germline V gives CDR1 SGHRS, CDR2 YFSETQ. V lost 4 bases to trimming and J lost 2 bases; unmatched junction nucleotides: 8. Points on this clone: As yet, its antigen is unknown.

Study results and caveats: Baseline clonality was higher than in age-matched healthy donors and moved in step with circulating CD8+ T-cell counts.

The source of this sequence is a human donor with chronic lymphocytic leukemia. The specimen comprised PBMCs, sampled after 24 months of ibrutinib treatment. The chain carries TRBV5-1 and TRBJ2-1; 8 bases agree with TRBD2. CDR3 coding DNA: TGCGCCAGCAGCCTGAGAGCGGGGGAACCCTACAATGAGCAGTTCTTC. Amino acid sequence: CASSLRAGEPYNEQFF.